This T cell receptor beta chain was sequenced for a study of CD8+ T cells in alopecia areata. Study-level points and caveats: Although TCR sharing was seen in mice, sharing across patients was less clear, possibly for HLA-related reasons.

Only a few counts were recorded for this clone. No antigen is known for it. RNA extraction was followed by reverse transcription into cDNA, which acted as the sequencing template. The table came from immunoSEQ multiplex PCR; TCRdb's copy has only in-frame clones and leaves some out. The profile shows approximately 120,000 clones, approximately 60% of them singletons. CDR1 SEHNR and CDR2 FQNEAQ come from the germline V gene (reference sequence). The CDR3 is 15 residues long. V lost 4 bases to trimming and J lost 7 bases; unmatched junction nucleotides: 3. This sample's treatment: oral pan-JAK inhibitor, 5-10 mg twice daily.

This sequence joins TRBV7-9 and TRBJ2-1; 14 nucleotides align to TRBD2. The TCR originated in a human donor with alopecia areata. Sequences were derived from CD4+ T cells sorted from blood, sampled at week 4, from a patient treated with tofacitinib. The CDR3 is CASSYGLAGGNEQFF. As DNA, the CDR3 is TGTGCCAGCAGCTATGGACTAGCGGGAGGTAATGAGCAGTTCTTC.